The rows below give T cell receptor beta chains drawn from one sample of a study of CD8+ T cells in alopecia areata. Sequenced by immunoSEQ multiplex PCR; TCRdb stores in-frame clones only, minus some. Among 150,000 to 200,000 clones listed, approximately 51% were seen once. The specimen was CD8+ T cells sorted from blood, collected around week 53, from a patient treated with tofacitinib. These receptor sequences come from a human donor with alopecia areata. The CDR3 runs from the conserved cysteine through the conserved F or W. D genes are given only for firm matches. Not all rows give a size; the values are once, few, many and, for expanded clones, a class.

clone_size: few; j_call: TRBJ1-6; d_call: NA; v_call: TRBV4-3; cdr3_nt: TGCGCCAGCAGCCAAGTTGTCTTTCCGAGCTCCTATAATTCACCCCTCCACTTT; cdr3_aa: CASSQVVFPSSYNSPLHF
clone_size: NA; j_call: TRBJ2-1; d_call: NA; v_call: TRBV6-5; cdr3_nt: TGTGCCAGCAGCCCCGGTGGGGAGCAGTTCTTC; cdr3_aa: CASSPGGEQFF
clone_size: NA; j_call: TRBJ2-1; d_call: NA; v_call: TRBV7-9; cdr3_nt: TGTGCCAGCAGCTTCCAACACGACAATGAGCAGTTCTTC; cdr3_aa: CASSFQHDNEQFF
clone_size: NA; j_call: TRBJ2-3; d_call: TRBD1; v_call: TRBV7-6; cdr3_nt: TGTGCCAGCAGCCCCCGACAGGGCTCCAGGGATACGCAGTATTTT; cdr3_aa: CASSPRQGSRDTQYF
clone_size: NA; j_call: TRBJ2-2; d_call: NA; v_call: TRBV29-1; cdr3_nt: NA; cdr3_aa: CSVGVGSANTGELFF
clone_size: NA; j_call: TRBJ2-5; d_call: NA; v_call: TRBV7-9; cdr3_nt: TGTGCCAGCAGCTTAGGAACTATCACGCAAGAGACCCAGTACTTC; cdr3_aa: CASSLGTITQETQYF
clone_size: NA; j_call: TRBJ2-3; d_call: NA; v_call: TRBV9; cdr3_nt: TGTGCCAGCAGCGTAGCCGGGGGCGGTAACGCAGATACGCAGTATTTT; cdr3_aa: CASSVAGGGNADTQYF
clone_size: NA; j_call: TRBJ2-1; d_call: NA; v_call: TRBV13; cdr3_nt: TGTGCCAGCAGCTTAGGCCTAAGTACTAGCCCGCACAATGAGCAGTTCTTC; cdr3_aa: CASSLGLSTSPHNEQFF
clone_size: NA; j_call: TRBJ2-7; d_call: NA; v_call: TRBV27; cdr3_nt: TGTGCCACCATGGAGGGGGGAGGGTACGAGCAGTACTTC; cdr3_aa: CATMEGGGYEQYF
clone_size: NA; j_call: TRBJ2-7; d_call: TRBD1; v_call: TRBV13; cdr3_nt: TGTGCCAGCAGGTTGGACAGGGGAGGCGAGCAGTACTTC; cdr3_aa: CASRLDRGGEQYF
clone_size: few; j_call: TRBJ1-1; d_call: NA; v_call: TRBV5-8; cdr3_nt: TGTGCCAGCAGCTTGGGTAAGGGCAGGGACACTGAAGCTTTCTTT; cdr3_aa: CASSLGKGRDTEAFF
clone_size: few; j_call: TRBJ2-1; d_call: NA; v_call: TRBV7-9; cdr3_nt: TGTGCCAGCAGCTTTGGGGACCTTGAGCAGTTCTTC; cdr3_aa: CASSFGDLEQFF
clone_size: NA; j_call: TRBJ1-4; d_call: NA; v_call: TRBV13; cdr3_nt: TGTGCCAGCAGCCCGGGCCGTCAGGAAAAACTGTTTTTT; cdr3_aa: CASSPGRQEKLFF
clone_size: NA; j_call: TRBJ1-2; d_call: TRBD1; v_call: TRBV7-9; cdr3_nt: TGTGCCAGCAGCTGGGACAGTGAAGGCTACACCTTC; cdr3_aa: CASSWDSEGYTF
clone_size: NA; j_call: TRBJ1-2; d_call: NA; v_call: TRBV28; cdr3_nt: TGTGCCAGCAGTCGGTCAGACTATGGCTACACCTTC; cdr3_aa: CASSRSDYGYTF
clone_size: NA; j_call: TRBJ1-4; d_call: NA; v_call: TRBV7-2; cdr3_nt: TGTGCCAGCAGCTTAGGAGAGGGCATTTTGTTTTTT; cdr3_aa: CASSLGEGILFF
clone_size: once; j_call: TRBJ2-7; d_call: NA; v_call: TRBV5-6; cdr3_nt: TGTGCCAGCAGCTTACAGACTGCTGAGCAGTACTTC; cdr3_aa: CASSLQTAEQYF